The rows below give T cell receptor beta chains drawn from one sample of a study of shared clonotypes between healthy human individuals. The protocol was immunoSEQ multiplex PCR, while the TCRdb copy is restricted to in-frame clones and leaves out a portion. The table includes about 1,800,000 clones, approximately 95% detected once. Sequences were obtained from naive CD8+ T cells sorted from blood. These receptors were collected from a man between 18 and 35 years old in good health. The CDR3 runs from the conserved cysteine through the conserved F or W. Each record gives: V gene, CDR3 length, clone size, D gene, J gene, CDR3 DNA, CDR3 protein. A D gene is named only where the DNA matches it firmly. Rows give clone size only sometimes, using once, few, many, or a class for an expanded clone.

TRBV6-5,13,NA,TRBD1,TRBJ1-2,TGTGCCAGCAGTGCGGGACAGGGTAATGGCTACACCTTC,CASSAGQGNGYTF
TRBV10-3,15,once,TRBD2,TRBJ2-3,TGTGCCATCGCGGACCTAGCGGGGAGCACAGATACGCAGTATTTT,CAIADLAGSTDTQYF
TRBV29-1,12,NA,NA,TRBJ2-2,TGCAGCGCCCTCCAGGGGAACGGGGAGCTGTTTTTT,CSALQGNGELFF
TRBV6-1,14,NA,TRBD2,TRBJ2-7,TGTGCCAGCACCAGGGAGGGGTATCACTACGAGCAGTACTTC,CASTREGYHYEQYF
TRBV7-9,13,NA,NA,TRBJ2-7,TGTGCCAGCAGCTTAAGGGGCGCCTACGAGCAGTACTTC,CASSLRGAYEQYF
TRBV6-1,15,NA,NA,TRBJ2-7,TGTGCCAGCAGTGAAATTATAGAGGGGCTTTACGAGCAGTACTTC,CASSEIIEGLYEQYF
TRBV7-9,14,NA,NA,TRBJ2-1,TGTGCCAGCAGCCATAGCAGCCTCTACAATGAGCAGTTCTTC,CASSHSSLYNEQFF
TRBV5-4,15,NA,NA,TRBJ1-2,TGTGCCAGCAGCTTGGCCGGGCAGGAGGGCTATGGCTACACCTTC,CASSLAGQEGYGYTF
TRBV2,15,NA,TRBD2,TRBJ2-5,TGTGCCAGCAGCCAACTGCTAGCGGGGCAAGAGACCCAGTACTTC,CASSQLLAGQETQYF
TRBV9,13,NA,NA,TRBJ2-2,TGTGCCAGCAGCGTAGTGGATACCGGGGAGCTGTTTTTT,CASSVVDTGELFF
TRBV27,17,NA,TRBD2,TRBJ2-7,TGTGCCAGCAGTTTATTGGGGACTAGCCTCTCTTTTTACGAGCAGTACTTC,CASSLLGTSLSFYEQYF
TRBV6-5,13,NA,NA,TRBJ1-1,TGTGCCAGCAGTTACCCCACCGGGGGTAAAGCTTTCTTT,CASSYPTGGKAFF
TRBV6-1,15,NA,NA,TRBJ2-7,TGTGCCAGCAGGATTACATGGGACGCTTCCTACGAGCAGTACTTC,CASRITWDASYEQYF
TRBV7-7,14,NA,NA,TRBJ2-5,TGTGCTAGCAGCTTAGTTGGGGATAGAGAGACCCAGTACTTC,CASSLVGDRETQYF
TRBV27,16,NA,NA,TRBJ1-1,TGTGCCAGCAGCCCTCTCCCGGGTTCTAGCCGAGGGGAAGCTTTCTTT,CASSPLPGSSRGEAFF
TRBV7-6,13,NA,NA,TRBJ2-7,TGTGCCAGCAGCCGGACAGATTCCTACGAGCAGTACTTC,CASSRTDSYEQYF